This T cell receptor beta chain was recorded in a study of human T cells and chemical hapten exposure. MiXCR was run by TCRdb on the RACE reads, yielding one entry per CDR3 protein. Of approximately 340,000 distinct CDR3 sequences listed, approximately 6.3% are singletons. Stated time point: patch test 1, 2 weeks after DPC sensitization. Treatment in this sample: therapeutic diphenylcyclopropenone sensitization with weekly scalp DPC. Blood draws came before every patch-test application. The CDR3 loop spans 17 amino acids. The V and J ends lost 0 bases and 1 base respectively, with 15 bases between them. The germline CDR1 and CDR2 sequences are SGDLS and YYNGEE.

The receptor was derived from a woman aged 18-30 years with alopecia areata. Some clones in this sample may be carry-over from other donors' samples. This chain joins TRBV9 and TRBJ2-3; D is ambiguous. The sample in question was whole blood, obtained in connection with sensitization to the hapten diphenylcyclopropenone (DPC). CDR3 bases: TGTGCCAGCAGCGTAGTAGGGCGCTCTCGTGGCACAGATACGCAGTATTTT. This translates into CASSVVGRSRGTDTQYF.